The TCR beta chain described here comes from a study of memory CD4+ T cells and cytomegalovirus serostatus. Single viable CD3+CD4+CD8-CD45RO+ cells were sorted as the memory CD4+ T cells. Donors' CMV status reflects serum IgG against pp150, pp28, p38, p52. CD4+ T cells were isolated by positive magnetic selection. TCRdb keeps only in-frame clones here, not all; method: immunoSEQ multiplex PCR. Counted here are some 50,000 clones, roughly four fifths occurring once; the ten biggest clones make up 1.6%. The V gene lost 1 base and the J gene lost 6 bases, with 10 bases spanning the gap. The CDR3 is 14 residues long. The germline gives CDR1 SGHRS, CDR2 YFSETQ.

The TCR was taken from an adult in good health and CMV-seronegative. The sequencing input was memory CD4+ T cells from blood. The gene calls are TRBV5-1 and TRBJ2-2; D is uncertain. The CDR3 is CASSLSSSSGELFF. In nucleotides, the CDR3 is TGCGCCAGCAGCTTGTCAAGTTCATCCGGGGAGCTGTTTTTT. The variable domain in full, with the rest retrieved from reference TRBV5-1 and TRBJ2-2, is KAGVTQTPRYLIKTRGQQVTLSCSPISGHRSVSWYQQTPGQGLQFLFEYFSETQRNKGNFPGRFSGRQFSNSRSEMNVSTLELGDSALYLCASSLSSSSGELFFGEGSRLTVL.